These T cell receptor beta chains were read from a single sample in a study of patients and donors after allogeneic stem cell transplantation. TCRdb passed the RT-PCR reads through MiXCR, listing each CDR3 protein once. The data show about 96,000 distinct CDR3 sequences, approximately 49% seen once. The sequenced sample was blood, either unsorted or a sorted T cell fraction (not recorded which). The source is a human donor who was either an allogeneic HSCT recipient or a stem cell or donor lymphocyte infusion donor (not recorded which). It is not recorded whose cells these are; they may come from a transplant donor. CDR3s leave out the opening cysteine and the closing phenylalanine or tryptophan.

J gene,V gene,CDR3 protein
TRBJ2-7,TRBV9,ASSVDGASYEQY
TRBJ1-1,TRBV5-1,ASSLGELNTEAF
TRBJ2-1,TRBV20-1,SAALSGYNEQF
TRBJ1-5,TRBV6-6,ASSSRDRGNQPQH
TRBJ1-1,TRBV5-1,ASSPDRGMRAEAF
TRBJ2-7,TRBV20-1,SARDSGSWDEQY
TRBJ2-1,TRBV27,ASSPLTQGAGGNEQF
TRBJ1-1,TRBV7-3,ASKPGTANTEAF
TRBJ1-1,TRBV5-1,ASSLAMGHLNTEAF
TRBJ1-2,TRBV9,ASSPRGQGDYGYT
TRBJ2-7,TRBV5-1,ASSFETSGYEQY
TRBJ2-7,TRBV20-1,SVEDRAAIIYEQY
TRBJ1-5,TRBV6-2/TRBV6-3,ASRDSGPYSNQPQH
TRBJ1-2,TRBV28,ASLHPGGADYGYT
TRBJ1-1,TRBV7-8,ASSLVRQAQNTEAF
TRBJ1-2,TRBV4-3,ASSPGQGAWGYT
TRBJ1-2,TRBV4-3,ASSVQGNFGYT
TRBJ1-1,TRBV15,ATSRDGGFRRENTEAF
TRBJ2-7,TRBV7-2,ASSSLAGGGTYEQY
TRBJ1-5,TRBV9,ASSEGVAGAQPQH
TRBJ1-1,TRBV11-2,ASSPWGYRNTEAF
TRBJ2-7,TRBV12-3/TRBV12-4,ASSSRREKDEQY
TRBJ1-5,TRBV28,ASSLGRGRENNQPQH
TRBJ1-4,TRBV7-9,ASSGGQVDLNEKLF
TRBJ2-1,TRBV10-3,AIRPPNNEQF
TRBJ1-5,TRBV18,ASSSRDRNNQPQH
TRBJ1-6,TRBV7-8,ASSPRAGWNSPLH
TRBJ1-2,TRBV7-9,ASPNGVESSYGYT
TRBJ1-5,TRBV27,ASRRQGGASNQPQH
TRBJ2-5,TRBV4-3,ASSQRLAGGGETQY
TRBJ1-5,TRBV28,ASSRTVGVRGPQH
TRBJ1-4,TRBV3-1,ASSQVRPSRGEKLF
TRBJ2-7,TRBV20-1,SARAGTSGSIYEQY
TRBJ1-2,TRBV20-1,SAHTGASGYGYT
TRBJ1-5,TRBV28,ASRRISSNQPQH
TRBJ1-2,TRBV10-3,AIREGEGDGYT
TRBJ1-6,TRBV4-1,ASSPTTSRMTGWNSPLH
TRBJ2-3,TRBV11-2,ASSPGWGMRDTQY
TRBJ1-5,TRBV6-2/TRBV6-3,ASRRSKGVQPQH
TRBJ1-2,TRBV7-8,ASSLDPRGLSYGYT
TRBJ1-2,TRBV27,ASSLVANRGYT
TRBJ1-4,TRBV6-1,ASSEARWVTNEKLF
TRBJ2-1,TRBV12-3/TRBV12-4,ASTLQGATYNEQF
TRBJ2-2,TRBV5-1,ASSLTSGSPGELF
TRBJ1-5,TRBV27,ASSSALNSNQPQH
TRBJ2-1,TRBV29-1,SVAAGDYNEQF
TRBJ1-6,TRBV7-3,ASSLIPGWDSPLH
TRBJ2-7,TRBV6-5,ASSFGNEQY
TRBJ2-1,TRBV7-3,ASSLVAGVYNEQF
TRBJ1-5,TRBV6-6,ASSAWDRGFDQPQH
TRBJ1-3,TRBV4-2,ASSLHGRQANSGNTIY
TRBJ2-1,TRBV13,ASSRGLAGGSYNEQF
TRBJ1-2,TRBV6-5,ASSYSLDPNYGYT
TRBJ1-5,TRBV21-1,ASSPWDSCVEH
TRBJ1-3,TRBV27,ASKLQGVPGNTIY
TRBJ1-5,TRBV25-1,ASGGQGGHQPQH
TRBJ1-3,TRBV7-9,ASRRQGRSGNTIY
TRBJ1-5,TRBV21-1,ASSISQPQH
TRBJ1-3,TRBV3-1,ASSQVAGNTIY